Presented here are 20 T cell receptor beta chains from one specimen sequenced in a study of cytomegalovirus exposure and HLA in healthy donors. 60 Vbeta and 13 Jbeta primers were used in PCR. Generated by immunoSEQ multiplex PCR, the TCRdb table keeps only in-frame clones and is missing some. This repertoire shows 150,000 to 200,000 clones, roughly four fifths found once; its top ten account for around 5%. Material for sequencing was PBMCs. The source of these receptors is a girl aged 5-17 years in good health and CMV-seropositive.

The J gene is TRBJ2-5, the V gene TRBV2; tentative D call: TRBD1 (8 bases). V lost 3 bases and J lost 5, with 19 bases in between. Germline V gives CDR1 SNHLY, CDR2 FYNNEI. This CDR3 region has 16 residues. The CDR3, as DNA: TGTGCCAGCAGTGATGGGGGGGCAGGGGGCGTGGAGACCCAGTACTTC. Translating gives CASSDGGAGGVETQYF.

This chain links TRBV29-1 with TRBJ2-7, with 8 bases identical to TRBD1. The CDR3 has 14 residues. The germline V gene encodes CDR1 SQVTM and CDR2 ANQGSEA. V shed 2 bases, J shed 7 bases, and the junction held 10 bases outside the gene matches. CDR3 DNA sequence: TGCAGCGTTGAATTATTTCAGGGGGCGAGGGAGCAGTACTTC. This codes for CSVELFQGAREQYF.

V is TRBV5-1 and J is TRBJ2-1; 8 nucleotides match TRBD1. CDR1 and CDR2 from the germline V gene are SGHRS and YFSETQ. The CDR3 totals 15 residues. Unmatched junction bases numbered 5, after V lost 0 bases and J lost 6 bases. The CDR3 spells CASSLVQGEGNEQFF. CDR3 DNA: TGCGCCAGCAGCTTGGTACAGGGGGAAGGCAATGAGCAGTTCTTC.

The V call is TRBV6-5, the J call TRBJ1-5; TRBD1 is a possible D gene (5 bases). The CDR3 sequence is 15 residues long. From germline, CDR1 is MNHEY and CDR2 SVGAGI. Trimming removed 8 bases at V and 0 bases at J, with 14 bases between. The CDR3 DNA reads TGTGCCAGCCGACATCGACAGACTAGCAATCAGCCCCAGCATTTT. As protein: CASRHRQTSNQPQHF.

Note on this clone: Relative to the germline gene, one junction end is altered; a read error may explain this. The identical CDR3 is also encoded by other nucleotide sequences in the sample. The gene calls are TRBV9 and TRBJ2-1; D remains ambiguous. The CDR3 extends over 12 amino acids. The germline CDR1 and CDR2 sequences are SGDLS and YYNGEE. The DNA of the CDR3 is TGTGCCAGCAGCCCCATACAATCGGAGCAATTCTTC. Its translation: CASSPIQSEQFF.

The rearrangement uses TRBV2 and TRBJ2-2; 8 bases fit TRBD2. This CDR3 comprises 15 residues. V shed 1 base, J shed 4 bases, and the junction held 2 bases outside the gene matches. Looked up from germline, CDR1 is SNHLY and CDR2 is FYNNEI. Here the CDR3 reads CASSEVGGGTGELFF. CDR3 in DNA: TGTGCCAGCAGTGAAGTCGGGGGGGGCACCGGGGAGCTGTTTTTT.

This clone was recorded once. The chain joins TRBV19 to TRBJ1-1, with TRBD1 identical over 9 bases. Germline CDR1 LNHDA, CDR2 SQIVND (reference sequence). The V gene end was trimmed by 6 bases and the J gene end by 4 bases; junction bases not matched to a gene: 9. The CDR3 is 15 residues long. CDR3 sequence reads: CASRMRDRVGTEAFF. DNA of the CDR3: TGTGCCAGTAGGATGCGGGACAGGGTTGGCACTGAAGCTTTCTTT.

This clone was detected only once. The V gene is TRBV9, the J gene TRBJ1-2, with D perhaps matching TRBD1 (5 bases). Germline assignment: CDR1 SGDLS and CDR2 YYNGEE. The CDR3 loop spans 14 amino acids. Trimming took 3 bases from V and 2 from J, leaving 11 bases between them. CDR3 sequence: CASSGGEANYGYTF. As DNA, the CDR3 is TGTGCCAGCAGCGGAGGGGAGGCGAACTATGGCTACACCTTC.

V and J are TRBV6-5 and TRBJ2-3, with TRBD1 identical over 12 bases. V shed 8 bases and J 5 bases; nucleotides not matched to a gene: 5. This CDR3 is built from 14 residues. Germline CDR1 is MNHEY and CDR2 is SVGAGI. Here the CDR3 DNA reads TGTGCCAGCGGGGACAGGGGGCAAGGAGATACGCAGTATTTT. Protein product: CASGDRGQGDTQYF.

The CDR3 DNA is TGTGCCAGCACGGCAGGGGGTCCCTATGGCTACACCTTC. It translates to CASTAGGPYGYTF. The chain joins TRBV6-6 to TRBJ1-2; 7 bases map to TRBD1. CDR1 is MNHNY and CDR2 is SVGAGI in the germline V gene (reference sequence). This CDR3 region has 13 residues. Trimming removed 7 bases from V and 4 bases from J; junction bases left unmatched: 6.

In nucleotides, the CDR3 is TGTGCCAGCTCAGCCGGGACAGGGAGGGGTTACGAGCAGTACTTC. The encoded protein is CASSAGTGRGYEQYF. The V gene is TRBV18, the J gene TRBJ2-7, with TRBD1 identical over 9 bases. The junction had 9 bases not matched to a gene; V was cut back by 5 bases and J by 4 bases. From germline, CDR1 is KGHSH and CDR2 LQKENI. CDR3 length: 15 amino acids.

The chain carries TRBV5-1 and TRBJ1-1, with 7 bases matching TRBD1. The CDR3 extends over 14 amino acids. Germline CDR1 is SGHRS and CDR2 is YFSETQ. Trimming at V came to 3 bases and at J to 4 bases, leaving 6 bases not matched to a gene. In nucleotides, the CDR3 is TGCGCCAGCAGCTCTCTACAGGGGACCACTGAAGCTTTCTTT. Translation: CASSSLQGTTEAFF.

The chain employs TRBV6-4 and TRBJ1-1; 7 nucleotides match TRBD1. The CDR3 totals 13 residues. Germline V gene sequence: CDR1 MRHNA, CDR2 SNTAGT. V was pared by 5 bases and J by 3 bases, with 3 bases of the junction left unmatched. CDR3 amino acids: CASSRDRDTEAFF. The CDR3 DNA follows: TGTGCCAGCAGTCGGGACAGAGACACTGAAGCTTTCTTT.

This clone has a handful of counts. CDR3 nucleotide sequence: TGTGCCATCAGTATAAATGAGCAGTTCTTC. The encoded protein is CAISINEQFF. This chain joins TRBV10-3 and TRBJ2-1; D ambiguous. The germline V gene has CDR1 ENHRY and CDR2 SYGVKD. Deletions cut 5 bases from V and 7 bases from J, with 3 bases between. The CDR3 contains 10 residues.

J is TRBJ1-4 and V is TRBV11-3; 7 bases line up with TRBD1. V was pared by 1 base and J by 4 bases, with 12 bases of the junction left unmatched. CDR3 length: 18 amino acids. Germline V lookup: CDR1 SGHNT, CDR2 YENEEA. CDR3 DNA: TGTGCCAGCAGCTTAGGAATCAGGTTGGGACAGCATAATGAAAAACTGTTTTTT. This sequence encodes CASSLGIRLGQHNEKLFF.

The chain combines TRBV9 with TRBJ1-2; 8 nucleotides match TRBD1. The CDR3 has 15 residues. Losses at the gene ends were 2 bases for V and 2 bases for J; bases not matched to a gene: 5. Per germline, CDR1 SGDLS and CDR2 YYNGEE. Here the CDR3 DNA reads TGTGCCAGCAGCGTTGGGGACAGGCAGAACTATGGCTACACCTTC. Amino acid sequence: CASSVGDRQNYGYTF.

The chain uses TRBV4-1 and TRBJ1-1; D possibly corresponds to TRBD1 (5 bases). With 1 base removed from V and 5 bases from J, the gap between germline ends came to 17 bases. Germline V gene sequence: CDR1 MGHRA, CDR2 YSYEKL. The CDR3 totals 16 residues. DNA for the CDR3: TGCGCCAGCAGCCAAGTATCCTTAAGGGGCAGGACTGAAGCTTTCTTT. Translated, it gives CASSQVSLRGRTEAFF.

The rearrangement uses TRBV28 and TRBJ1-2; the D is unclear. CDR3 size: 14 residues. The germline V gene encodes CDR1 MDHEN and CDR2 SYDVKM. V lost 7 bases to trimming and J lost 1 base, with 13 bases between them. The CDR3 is CASNPERDNYGYTF. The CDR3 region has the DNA TGTGCCAGCAATCCCGAGCGGGATAACTATGGCTACACCTTC.

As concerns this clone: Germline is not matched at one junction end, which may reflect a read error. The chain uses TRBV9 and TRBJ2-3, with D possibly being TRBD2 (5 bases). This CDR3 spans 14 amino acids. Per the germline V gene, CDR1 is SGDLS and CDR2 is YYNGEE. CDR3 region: CASGVAGVTDTQYF. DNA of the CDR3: TGTGCCAGCGGCGTAGCCGGGGTCACAGATACGCAGTATTTT.

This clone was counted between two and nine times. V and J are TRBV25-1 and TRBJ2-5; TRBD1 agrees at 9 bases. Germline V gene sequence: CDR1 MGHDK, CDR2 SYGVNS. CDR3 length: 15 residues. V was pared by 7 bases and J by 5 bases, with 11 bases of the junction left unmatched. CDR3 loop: CASTPGQGFLETQYF. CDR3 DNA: TGTGCCAGCACTCCGGGACAGGGATTTTTGGAGACCCAGTACTTC.